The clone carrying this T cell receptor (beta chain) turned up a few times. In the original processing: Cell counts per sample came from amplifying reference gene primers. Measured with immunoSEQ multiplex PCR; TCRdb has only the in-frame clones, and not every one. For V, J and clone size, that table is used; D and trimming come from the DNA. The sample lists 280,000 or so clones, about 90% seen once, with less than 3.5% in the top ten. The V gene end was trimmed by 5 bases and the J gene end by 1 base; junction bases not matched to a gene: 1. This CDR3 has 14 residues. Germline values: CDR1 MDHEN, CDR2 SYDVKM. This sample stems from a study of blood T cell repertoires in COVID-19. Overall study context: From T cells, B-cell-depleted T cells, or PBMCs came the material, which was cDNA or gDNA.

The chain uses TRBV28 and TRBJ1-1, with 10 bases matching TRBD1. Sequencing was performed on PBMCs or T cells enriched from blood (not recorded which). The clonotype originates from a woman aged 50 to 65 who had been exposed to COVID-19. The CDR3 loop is CASSGTGANTEAFF. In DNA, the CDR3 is TGTGCCAGCAGTGGGACAGGGGCGAACACTGAAGCTTTCTTT. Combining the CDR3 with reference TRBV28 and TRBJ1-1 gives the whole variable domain DVKVTQSSRYLVKRTGEKVFLECVQDMDHENMFWYRQDPGLGLRLIYFSYDVKMKEKGDIPEGYSVSREKKERFSLILESASTNQTSMYLCASSGTGANTEAFFGQGTRLTVV.